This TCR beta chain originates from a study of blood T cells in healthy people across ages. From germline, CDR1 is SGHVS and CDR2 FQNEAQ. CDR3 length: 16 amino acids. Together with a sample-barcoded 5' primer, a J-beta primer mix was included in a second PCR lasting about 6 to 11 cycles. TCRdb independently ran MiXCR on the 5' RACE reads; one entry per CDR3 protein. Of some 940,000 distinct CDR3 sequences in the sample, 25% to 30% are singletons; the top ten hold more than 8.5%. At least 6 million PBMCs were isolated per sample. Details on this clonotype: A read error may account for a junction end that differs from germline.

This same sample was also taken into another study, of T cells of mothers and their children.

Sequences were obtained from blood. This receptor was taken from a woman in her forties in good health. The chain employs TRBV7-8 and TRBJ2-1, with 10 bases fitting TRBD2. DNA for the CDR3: TGTGCCAGCGGCTTTTCACAGCGGGGGGGCGACAATGAGCAGTTCTTC. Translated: CASGFSQRGGDNEQFF.